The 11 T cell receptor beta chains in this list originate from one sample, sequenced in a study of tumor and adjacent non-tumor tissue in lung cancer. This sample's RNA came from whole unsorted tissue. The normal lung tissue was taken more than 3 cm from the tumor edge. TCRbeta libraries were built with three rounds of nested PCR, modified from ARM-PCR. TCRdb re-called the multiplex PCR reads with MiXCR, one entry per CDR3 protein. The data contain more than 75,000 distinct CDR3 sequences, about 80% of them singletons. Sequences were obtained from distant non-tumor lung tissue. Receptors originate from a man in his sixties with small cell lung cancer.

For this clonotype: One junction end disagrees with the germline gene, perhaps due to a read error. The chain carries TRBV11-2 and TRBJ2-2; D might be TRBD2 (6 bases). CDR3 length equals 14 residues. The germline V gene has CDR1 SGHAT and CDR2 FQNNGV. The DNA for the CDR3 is TGTGCCAGCAGCCGGTCGGGCGGGGTCGGGGAACTGTTTTTT. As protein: CASSRSGGVGELFF.

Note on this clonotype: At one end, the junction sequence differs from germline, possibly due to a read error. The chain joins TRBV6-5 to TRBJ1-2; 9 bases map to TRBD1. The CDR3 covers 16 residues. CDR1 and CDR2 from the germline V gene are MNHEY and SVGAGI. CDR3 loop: CTSGKVSGTGWYGYIF. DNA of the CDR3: TGTACCAGCGGCAAAGTTTCTGGGACAGGGTGGTATGGCTACATCTTC.

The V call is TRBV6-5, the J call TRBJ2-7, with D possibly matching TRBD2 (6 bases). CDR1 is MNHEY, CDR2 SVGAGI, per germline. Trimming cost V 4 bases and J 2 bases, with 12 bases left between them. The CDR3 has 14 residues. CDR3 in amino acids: CASSFLTRPYEQYF. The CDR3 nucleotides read TGTGCCAGCAGTTTTTTGACTAGACCCTACGAGCAGTACTTC.

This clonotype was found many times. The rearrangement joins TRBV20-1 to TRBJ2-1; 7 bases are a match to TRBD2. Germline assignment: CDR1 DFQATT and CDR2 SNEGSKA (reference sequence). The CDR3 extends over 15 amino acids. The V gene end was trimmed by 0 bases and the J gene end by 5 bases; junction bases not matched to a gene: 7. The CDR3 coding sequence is TGCAGTGCTAGAGACCCCTATCGGGGGGACAATGAGCAGTTCTTC. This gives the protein CSARDPYRGDNEQFF.

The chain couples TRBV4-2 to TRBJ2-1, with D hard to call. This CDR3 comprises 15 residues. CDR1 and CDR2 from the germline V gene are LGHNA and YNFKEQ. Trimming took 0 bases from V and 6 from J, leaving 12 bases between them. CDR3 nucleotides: TGTGCCAGCAGCCAAGAGGGTCTAGTTTGCAATGAGCAGTTCTTC. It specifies CASSQEGLVCNEQFF.

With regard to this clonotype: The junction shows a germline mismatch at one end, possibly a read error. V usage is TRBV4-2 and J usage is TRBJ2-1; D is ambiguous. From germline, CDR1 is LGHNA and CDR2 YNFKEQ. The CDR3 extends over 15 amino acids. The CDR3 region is CASSQECLVYNEPFF. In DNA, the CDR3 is TGTGCCAGCAGCCAAGAGTGCCTAGTTTACAATGAGCCGTTCTTC.

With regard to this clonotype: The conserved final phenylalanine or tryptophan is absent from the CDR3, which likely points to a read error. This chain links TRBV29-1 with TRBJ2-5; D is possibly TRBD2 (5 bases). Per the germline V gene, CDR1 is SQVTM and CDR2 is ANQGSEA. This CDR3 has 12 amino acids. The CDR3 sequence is CSVVGFKETQYS. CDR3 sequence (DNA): TGTAGCGTTGTTGGATTCAAGGAGACCCAGTACTCC.

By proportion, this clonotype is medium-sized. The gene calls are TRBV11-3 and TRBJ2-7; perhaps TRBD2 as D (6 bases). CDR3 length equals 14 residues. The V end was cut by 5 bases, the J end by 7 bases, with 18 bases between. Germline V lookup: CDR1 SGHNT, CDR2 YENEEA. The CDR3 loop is CASSPYSRAGEQYF. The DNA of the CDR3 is TGTGCCAGCAGCCCTTACTCCCGCGCGGGGGAGCAGTACTTC.

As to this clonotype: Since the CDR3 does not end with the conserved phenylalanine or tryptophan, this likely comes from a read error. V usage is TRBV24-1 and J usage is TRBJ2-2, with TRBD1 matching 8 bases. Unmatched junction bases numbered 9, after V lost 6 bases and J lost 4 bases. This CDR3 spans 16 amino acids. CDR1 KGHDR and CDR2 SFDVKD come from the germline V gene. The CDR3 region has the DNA TGTGCCACCAGTAACCCCGGGACAGGATTCACCGGGGAGCTGTTTCTT. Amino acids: CATSNPGTGFTGELFL.

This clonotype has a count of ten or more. CDR3 amino acids: CASSDAAATNEKLFF. CDR3 sequence (DNA): TGCGCCAGCAGTGACGCAGCTGCAACTAATGAAAAACTGTTTTTT. The chain links TRBV10-2 to TRBJ1-4; D unresolved. CDR1 and CDR2 from the germline V gene are WSHSY and SAAADI. The CDR3 is 15 amino acids. With 3 bases removed from V and 0 bases from J, the gap between germline ends came to 8 bases.

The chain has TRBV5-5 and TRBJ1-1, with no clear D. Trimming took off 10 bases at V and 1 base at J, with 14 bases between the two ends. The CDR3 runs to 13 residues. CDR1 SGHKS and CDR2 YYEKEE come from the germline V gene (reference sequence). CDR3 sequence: CAHSLSSNTEAFF. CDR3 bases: TGTGCCCACAGCTTGTCATCGAACACTGAAGCTTTCTTT.